This T cell receptor beta chain emerged from a study of blood T cell repertoires in COVID-19 (dated by TCRdb to the early 2020s). Looking at the study overall: The collaborator samples originated in the United States, Italy and Spain and spanned the acute and convalescent phases of COVID-19. The material from the prospective study consisted of cDNA or gDNA derived from T cells, B-cell-depleted T cells, or PBMCs. Deeply sampled blood TCRbeta repertoires from subjects exposed to, actively infected with, or recovered from COVID-19 were included in the dataset. A freely available public database, intended as a resource for researchers studying the immune response to SARS-CoV-2, is where the repertoires were released. The samples were drawn from two sources: the first 160 participants of the ongoing ImmuneRACE study, and over 950 subjects contributed by 6 global collaborators. Sample metadata almost always included a de-identified subject ID, COVID-19 status, age in years and sex. Where available, HLA class I and class II types were obtained from metadata supplied by the sample provider rather than from assay-based typing.

What the study reported, not specific to this receptor: The amount of clinical and demographic metadata varied by source and participant and was provided uncurated.

A word on this clone: Its antigen target is currently unknown. Base-call qualities are not available, and no considerably larger clone is one nucleotide away.

Enrolling through a virtual design, the prospective study's participants ranged in age from roughly 18 to 95 years and lived across about two dozen United States geographic areas. To assign participants to cohorts, the prospective study relied on clinical history that participants themselves reported in a screening survey and a study questionnaire. For ImmuneRACE Cohort 3, a participant was defined as recovered based on two consecutive negative NP/OP PCR tests, clearance by a healthcare professional, or resolution of symptoms. Each participant in the prospective study had whole blood, serum and a nasopharyngeal or oropharyngeal swab collected by mobile phlebotomists. Over an approximately 2-month period, participants in the prospective study had the option of providing additional blood draws and questionnaires. Prospective study blood samples were shipped either frozen or at room temperature before DNA extraction.

The immunoSEQ Assay, a bias-controlled multiplex PCR, was used to amplify TCRbeta CDR3 regions from genomic DNA. The published analysis was carried out like this. Within the assay, amplification of reference gene primers was used to estimate how many nucleated cells each sample contained. To quantify the absolute abundance of each unique TCRbeta CDR3 rearrangement, sequence reads were collapsed and filtered. For each sample, productive Simpson clonality was calculated as the square root of Simpson's diversity index over productive rearrangements. TCRdb provides this immuneACCESS table in a form limited to in-frame rearrangements. Some clones are lacking; in checked studies, under half of them reflect an unresolved V gene, and why the rest are absent is not known. For V, J and clone size, that table is used; D and trimming come from the DNA. In this sample the table shows 260,000 or so clones, 85% to 90% of which occur a single time. In total, the top ten clones hold about a sixth of the sample.

Sequencing used PBMCs or T cells enriched from blood (not recorded which). The clonotype originates from a man between 18 and 29 years old who had recovered from COVID-19.

In nucleotide form, the sequence is TGTGTCACGGGCGGGAGTATATACGAGCAGTACTTC. Translation gives CVTGGSIYEQYF. The chain was built from TRBV10-3 and TRBJ2-7, with 7 middle bases fitting TRBD2. The CDR3, cysteine through phenylalanine, is 12 amino acids long. Of all the DNA, just the CDR3 is kept, 36 bases in frame from base 1. CDR1 ENHRY and CDR2 SYGVKD were looked up in the germline V gene.